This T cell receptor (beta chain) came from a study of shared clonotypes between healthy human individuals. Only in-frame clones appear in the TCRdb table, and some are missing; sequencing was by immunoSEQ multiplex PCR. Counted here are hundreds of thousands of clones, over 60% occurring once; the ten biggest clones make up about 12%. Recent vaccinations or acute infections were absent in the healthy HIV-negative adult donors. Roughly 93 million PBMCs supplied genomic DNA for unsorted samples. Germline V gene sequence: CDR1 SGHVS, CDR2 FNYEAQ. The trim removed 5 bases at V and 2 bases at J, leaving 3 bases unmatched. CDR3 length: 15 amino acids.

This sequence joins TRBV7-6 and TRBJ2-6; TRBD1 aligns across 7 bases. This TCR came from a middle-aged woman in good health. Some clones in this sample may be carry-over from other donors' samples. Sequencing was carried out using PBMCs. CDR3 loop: CASSLDRAGANVLTF. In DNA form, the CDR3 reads TGTGCCAGCAGCCTAGACAGGGCTGGGGCCAACGTCCTGACTTTC. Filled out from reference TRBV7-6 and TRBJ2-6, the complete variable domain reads GAGVSQSPRYKVTKRGQDVALRCDPISGHVSLYWYRQALGQGPEFLTYFNYEAQQDKSGLPNDRFSAERPEGSISTLTIQRTEQRDSAMYRCASSLDRAGANVLTFGAGSRLTVL.